This T cell receptor beta chain was profiled in a study of blood T cell repertoires in COVID-19. In its sample, this clone was seen once. Between the trimmed V and J ends, which lost 7 bases and 6 bases, there was a span of 10 bases. The germline V gene has CDR1 LGHNT and CDR2 FRNRAP. This CDR3 is 13 amino acids long. The table came from immunoSEQ multiplex PCR; TCRdb's copy has only in-frame clones and leaves some out. The profile shows 200,000 to 300,000 clones, 70% to 90% of them singletons. This TCR was sampled from a woman aged 60-70 years with COVID-19, enrolled during active disease. Sequencing was carried out using peripheral blood. V is TRBV12-5 and J is TRBJ1-6; D is undetermined. CDR3 loop: CASAEGINSPLHF. The CDR3 DNA follows: TGTGCTAGTGCCGAGGGAATTAATTCACCCCTCCACTTT.